Shown below are 7 T cell receptor beta chains from a single sample sequenced in a study of radiation and T cells in renal cell carcinoma. Time point specified: blood 2 weeks post-SBRT. The treatment was: 15 Gy SBRT to primary tumor, nephrectomy 4 weeks later. Measured with immunoSEQ multiplex PCR; TCRdb has only the in-frame clones, and not every one. The repertoire holds 70,000 to 80,000 clones, with 80% to 90% as singletons. The specimen was blood, collected from a patient whose treatment included radiotherapy and nephrectomy. The receptors were gathered from a woman aged 45-65 years with renal cell carcinoma.

This chain uses TRBV10-3 with TRBJ2-7, with 10 bases fitting TRBD1. Losses at the gene ends were 7 bases for V and 4 bases for J; bases not matched to a gene: 7. Per germline, CDR1 ENHRY and CDR2 SYGVKD. The CDR3 is 14 residues long. DNA of the CDR3: TGTGCCATCAAGCCGGGACAGGGGAAGTACGAGCAGTACTTC. Amino acid sequence: CAIKPGQGKYEQYF.

V is TRBV5-1 and J is TRBJ2-1, with a tentative D call TRBD2 (6 bases). V was clipped by 0 bases and J by 0 bases, with 7 bases between them. This CDR3 comprises 15 residues. Germline V gene sequence: CDR1 SGHRS, CDR2 YFSETQ. In nucleotides, the CDR3 is TGCGCCAGCAGCTTGGACGGGGGCTCCTACAATGAGCAGTTCTTC. Translation: CASSLDGGSYNEQFF.

The CDR3 sequence is CASRGGTNEKLFF. The CDR3 coding sequence is TGTGCCAGCCGAGGGGGGACCAATGAAAAACTGTTTTTT. V is TRBV5-4 and J is TRBJ1-4, with D possibly TRBD1 on 6 matching bases. Per germline, CDR1 SGHNT and CDR2 YYREEE (reference sequence). CDR3 length: 13 amino acids. The V gene lost 7 bases and the J gene lost 5 bases, with 12 bases spanning the gap.

The V gene is TRBV27, the J gene TRBJ2-2, with D possibly TRBD2 on 7 matching bases. The CDR3 covers 15 residues. V was clipped by 0 bases and J by 5 bases, with 10 bases between them. Germline CDR1 MNHEY, CDR2 SMNVEV (reference sequence). The CDR3 region is CASSLSQGGTGELFF. The CDR3 DNA reads as TGTGCCAGCAGTTTATCACAGGGAGGGACCGGGGAGCTGTTTTTT.

The chain carries TRBV5-4 and TRBJ2-7; 9 positions match TRBD1. The V and J ends lost 4 bases and 5 bases, in that order; junction bases with no gene match: 13. The CDR3 contains 16 residues. Germline CDR1 is SGHNT and CDR2 is YYREEE (reference sequence). CDR3 bases: TGTGCCAGCAGCCGTACAGGGGGCGCGGAAGTCCACGAGCAGTACTTC. Translation: CASSRTGGAEVHEQYF.

CDR3 nucleotide sequence: TGTGCCAGTAGTTCACAGACAGTGAGGACTGAAGCTTTCTTT. It codes for CASSSQTVRTEAFF. This chain joins TRBV19 and TRBJ1-1; D is perhaps TRBD1 (5 bases). Germline CDR1 and CDR2: LNHDA and SQIVND (reference sequence). The ends were cut back, 5 bases at V and 5 bases at J, with 15 bases in the middle. This CDR3 is built from 14 residues.

This chain uses TRBV9 with TRBJ2-1; D gene uncertain. Germline CDR1 SGDLS, CDR2 YYNGEE. V shed 10 bases and J shed 5 bases, with 13 bases lying between them. This CDR3 contains 12 residues. The CDR3 DNA is TGTGCCTCAGGTCCGGTCGACAATGAGCAGTTCTTC. Translation: CASGPVDNEQFF.